This entry lists 14 T cell receptor beta chains sequenced from one sample in a study of blood T cell repertoires in COVID-19. The assay was immunoSEQ multiplex PCR, and TCRdb's table has in-frame clones only and misses some. The table has under 250,000 clones, roughly nine tenths seen once; the top ten hold 3.5% to 4%. Sequencing was carried out using PBMCs or T cells enriched from blood (not recorded which). The receptors come from a woman aged 30 to 39 with acute COVID-19.

The gene calls are TRBV19 and TRBJ2-1, with 8 bases fitting TRBD2. The CDR3 loop spans 14 amino acids. Unmatched junction bases numbered 6, after V lost 6 bases and J lost 5 bases. Germline lookup yields CDR1 LNHDA and CDR2 SQIVND (reference sequence). CDR3 loop: CASRTGLGNNEQFF. The CDR3 nucleotides read TGTGCCAGTAGAACGGGACTAGGAAACAATGAGCAGTTCTTC.

This clone occurred once. The rearrangement joins TRBV15 to TRBJ2-7, with D possibly being TRBD2 (5 bases). Trimming shortened V by 0 bases and J by 0 bases, and 12 bases separated the two germline ends. The length of the CDR3 is 16 residues. From germline, CDR1 is LNHNV and CDR2 YYDKDF (reference sequence). The CDR3 sequence is CATSRDQRRSSYEQYF. As DNA, the CDR3 is TGTGCCACCAGCAGAGATCAGCGGAGGAGCTCCTACGAGCAGTACTTC.

The DNA for the CDR3 is TGTGCCAGCAGTTCAGGGGATCCTTGGTATAATTCACCCCTCCACTTT. Translating it yields CASSSGDPWYNSPLHF. The J gene is TRBJ1-6, the V gene TRBV3-1 (or the pseudogene TRBV3-2); D perhaps matches TRBD1 (6 bases). Germline V lookup: CDR1 LGHDT, CDR2 YNNKEL (reference sequence). Trimming pared 6 bases from V and 4 bases from J, leaving 16 bases between. The CDR3 has 16 residues.

The chain links TRBV13 to TRBJ2-7; D possibly corresponds to TRBD2 (6 bases). V was pared by 2 bases and J by 0 bases, with 14 bases between. The CDR3 length is 16 residues. From germline, CDR1 is PRHDT and CDR2 FYEKMQ (reference sequence). In nucleotides, the CDR3 is TGTGCCAGCAGCTTATCCCGGGACTGGAGCTCCTACGAGCAGTACTTC. It specifies CASSLSRDWSSYEQYF.

This clone was counted only a few times. The chain carries TRBV6-5 and TRBJ1-5, with D perhaps matching TRBD1 (5 bases). V was clipped by 5 bases and J by 6 bases, with 17 bases between them. Per germline, CDR1 MNHEY and CDR2 SVGAGI. The CDR3 sequence is 15 residues long. The CDR3 DNA sequence: TGTGCCAGCAGTCCGGGCGCAGGGTGGGCTCAGCCCCAGCATTTT. Protein product: CASSPGAGWAQPQHF.

V gene TRBV5-4 combines with J gene TRBJ1-3; 9 bases agree with TRBD1. The CDR3 is 17 amino acids. Germline V gene data show CDR1 as SGHNT and CDR2 as YYREEE (reference sequence). Trimming took 3 bases from V and 0 from J; bases not matched to a gene: 7. This CDR3 is CASSSWTGDFSGNTIYF. The CDR3 DNA is TGTGCCAGCAGCTCCTGGACAGGGGACTTCTCTGGAAACACCATATATTTT.

The chain employs TRBV15 and TRBJ2-5; D gene uncertain. V lost 0 bases and J lost 5, with 7 bases in between. The CDR3 spans 13 residues. Germline V gene lookup returns CDR1 LNHNV and CDR2 YYDKDF (reference sequence). The CDR3 bases are TGTGCCACCAGCAGAGATGGAGACGAGACCCAGTACTTC. It encodes CATSRDGDETQYF.

The table lists this clone with a count of one. This chain uses TRBV10-3 with TRBJ1-4; D remains ambiguous. This CDR3 region has 13 residues. The V gene's germline CDR1 is ENHRY and CDR2 SYGVKD. Deletions cut 9 bases from V and 4 bases from J, with 12 bases between. In nucleotides, the CDR3 is TGTGCCATAGCCCAAGGACTTAATGAAAAACTGTTTTTT. This encodes CAIAQGLNEKLFF.

The chain uses TRBV15 and TRBJ1-5; tentatively, D is TRBD1 (6 bases). The CDR3 covers 15 residues. V was shortened by 5 bases and J by 3 bases, with 14 bases between the two germline ends. Germline CDR1 is LNHNV and CDR2 is YYDKDF (reference sequence). The CDR3 bases are TGTGCCACCAGCCAAGGGGGTCTCCTCAATCAGCCCCAGCATTTT. It specifies CATSQGGLLNQPQHF.

This rearrangement joins TRBV6-5 to TRBJ1-6; D is possibly TRBD1 (5 bases). Trimming pared 10 bases from V and 1 base from J, leaving 8 bases between. This CDR3 is 13 amino acids long. CDR1 and CDR2 (germline): MNHEY, SVGAGI. The CDR3 loop reads CATRASYNSPLHF. CDR3 DNA sequence: TGTGCCACCAGGGCTTCCTATAATTCACCCCTCCACTTT.

The V call is TRBV6-5, the J call TRBJ1-1; D is perhaps TRBD1 (5 bases). The CDR3 covers 12 residues. Trimming pared 11 bases from V and 5 bases from J, leaving 15 bases between. The germline V gene encodes CDR1 MNHEY and CDR2 SVGAGI. The CDR3 protein is CAVTLRGTEAFF. CDR3 DNA sequence: TGTGCCGTTACCCTTCGGGGGACTGAAGCTTTCTTT.

This clone has only one observation. The V and J genes are TRBV5-4 and TRBJ1-1; D unclear. V lost 2 bases and J 1 base, leaving 9 bases between the germline ends. CDR1 is SGHNT and CDR2 is YYREEE in the germline V gene (reference sequence). CDR3 size: 14 residues. As DNA, the CDR3 is TGTGCCAGCAGCTTATACAGCTCGAACACTGAAGCTTTCTTT. Its protein product is CASSLYSSNTEAFF.

The genes are TRBV7-2 and TRBJ2-3, with TRBD2 identical over 11 bases. Germline loops: CDR1 SGHTA, CDR2 FQGNSA. V shed 3 bases and J 3 bases; nucleotides not matched to a gene: 5. The CDR3 contains 16 residues. CDR3 DNA sequence: TGTGCCAGCAGCTTGACTAGCGGGGCAATGACAGATACGCAGTATTTT. It encodes CASSLTSGAMTDTQYF.

This chain connects TRBV12-3 or TRBV12-4 to TRBJ1-1; D gene uncertain. V was cut by 6 bases and J by 11 bases, with 10 bases left in between. The CDR3 is 10 amino acids. The CDR3 spells CASRRVKAFF. CDR3 sequence (DNA): TGTGCCAGCAGACGGGTTAAGGCTTTCTTT.